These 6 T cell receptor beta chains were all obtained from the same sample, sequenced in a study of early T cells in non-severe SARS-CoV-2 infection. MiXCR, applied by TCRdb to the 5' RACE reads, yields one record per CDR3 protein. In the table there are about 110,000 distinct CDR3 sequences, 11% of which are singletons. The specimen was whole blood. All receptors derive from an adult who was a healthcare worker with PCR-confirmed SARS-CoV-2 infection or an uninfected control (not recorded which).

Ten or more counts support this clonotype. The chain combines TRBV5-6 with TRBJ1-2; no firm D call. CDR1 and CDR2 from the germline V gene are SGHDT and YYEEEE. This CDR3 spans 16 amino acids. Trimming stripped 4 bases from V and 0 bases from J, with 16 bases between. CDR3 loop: CASSRSPGGTNYGYTF. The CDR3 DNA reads TGTGCCAGCAGCCGATCCCCTGGCGGGACTAACTATGGCTACACCTTC.

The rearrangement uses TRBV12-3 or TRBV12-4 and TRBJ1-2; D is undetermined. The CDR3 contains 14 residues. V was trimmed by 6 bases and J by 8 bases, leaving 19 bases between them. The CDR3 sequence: CASSTIAESWGYTF. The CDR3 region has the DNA TGTGCCAGCAGCACTATAGCGGAATCGTGGGGCTACACCTTC.

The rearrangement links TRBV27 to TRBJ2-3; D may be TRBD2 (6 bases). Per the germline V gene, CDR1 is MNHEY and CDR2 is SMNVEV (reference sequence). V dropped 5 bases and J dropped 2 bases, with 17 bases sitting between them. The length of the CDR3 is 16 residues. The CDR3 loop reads CASSGRRAQDTDTQYF. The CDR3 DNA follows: TGTGCCAGCAGTGGACGGAGGGCCCAGGACACAGATACGCAGTATTTT.

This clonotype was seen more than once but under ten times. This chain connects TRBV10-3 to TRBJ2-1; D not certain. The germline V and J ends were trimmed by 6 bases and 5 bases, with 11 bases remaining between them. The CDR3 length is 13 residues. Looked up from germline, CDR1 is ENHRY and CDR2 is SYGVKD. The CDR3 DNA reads TGTGCCATCAGGCACCTCGGCAACAATGAGCAGTTCTTC. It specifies CAIRHLGNNEQFF.

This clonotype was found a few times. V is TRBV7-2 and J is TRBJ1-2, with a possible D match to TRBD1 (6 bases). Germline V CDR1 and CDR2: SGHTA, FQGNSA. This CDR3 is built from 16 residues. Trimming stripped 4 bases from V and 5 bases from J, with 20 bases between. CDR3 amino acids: CASSSRVRGQAYGYTF. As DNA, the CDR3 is TGTGCCAGCAGCTCTAGGGTACGGGGGCAGGCTTATGGCTACACCTTC.

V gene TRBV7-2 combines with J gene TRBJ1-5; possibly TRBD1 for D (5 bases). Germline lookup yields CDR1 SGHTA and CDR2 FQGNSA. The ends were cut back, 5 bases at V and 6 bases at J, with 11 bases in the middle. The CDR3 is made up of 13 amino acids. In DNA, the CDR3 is TGTGCCAGCAGCCGGACGGGGGTTCAGCCCCAGCATTTT. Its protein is CASSRTGVQPQHF.